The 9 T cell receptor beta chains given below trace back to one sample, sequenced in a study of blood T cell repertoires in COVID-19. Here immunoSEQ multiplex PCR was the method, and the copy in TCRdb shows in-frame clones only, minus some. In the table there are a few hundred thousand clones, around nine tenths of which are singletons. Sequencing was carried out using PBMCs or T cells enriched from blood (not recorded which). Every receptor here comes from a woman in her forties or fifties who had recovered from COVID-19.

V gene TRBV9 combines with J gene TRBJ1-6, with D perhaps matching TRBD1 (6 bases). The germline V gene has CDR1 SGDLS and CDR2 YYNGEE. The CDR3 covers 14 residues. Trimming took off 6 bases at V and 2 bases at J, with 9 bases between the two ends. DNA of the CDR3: TGTGCCAGCAACAGGGACGCCTATAATTCACCCCTCCACTTT. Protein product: CASNRDAYNSPLHF.

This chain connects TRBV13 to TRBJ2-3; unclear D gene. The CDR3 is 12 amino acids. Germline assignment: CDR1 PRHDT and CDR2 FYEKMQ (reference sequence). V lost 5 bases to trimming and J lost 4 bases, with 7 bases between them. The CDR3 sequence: CASSISPDTQYF. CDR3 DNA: TGTGCCAGCAGCATTTCTCCAGATACGCAGTATTTT.

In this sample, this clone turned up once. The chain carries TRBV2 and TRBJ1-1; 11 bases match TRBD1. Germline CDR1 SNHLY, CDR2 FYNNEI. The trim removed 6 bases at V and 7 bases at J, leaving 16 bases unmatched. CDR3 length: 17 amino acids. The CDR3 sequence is CASRGQGASLESSEAFF. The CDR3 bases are TGTGCCAGCAGAGGACAGGGGGCATCCCTGGAGTCCAGTGAAGCTTTCTTT.

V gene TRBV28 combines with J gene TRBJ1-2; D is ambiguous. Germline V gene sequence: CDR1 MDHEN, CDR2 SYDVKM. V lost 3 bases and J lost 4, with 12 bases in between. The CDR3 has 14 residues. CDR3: CASSLSTFSYGYTF. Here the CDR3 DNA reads TGTGCCAGCAGTTTGTCGACATTCAGCTATGGCTACACCTTC.

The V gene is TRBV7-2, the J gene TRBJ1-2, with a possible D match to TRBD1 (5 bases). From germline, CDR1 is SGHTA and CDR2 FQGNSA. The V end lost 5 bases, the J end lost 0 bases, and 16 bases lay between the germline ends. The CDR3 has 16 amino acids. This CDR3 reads CASSLGGNPANYGYTF. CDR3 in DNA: TGTGCCAGCAGCCTGGGGGGAAATCCAGCTAACTATGGCTACACCTTC.

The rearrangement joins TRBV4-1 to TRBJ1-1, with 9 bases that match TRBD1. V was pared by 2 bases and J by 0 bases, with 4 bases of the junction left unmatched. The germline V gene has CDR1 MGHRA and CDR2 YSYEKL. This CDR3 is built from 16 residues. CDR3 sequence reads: CASSQQDRGLNTEAFF. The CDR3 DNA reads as TGCGCCAGCAGCCAACAGGACAGGGGTCTGAACACTGAAGCTTTCTTT.

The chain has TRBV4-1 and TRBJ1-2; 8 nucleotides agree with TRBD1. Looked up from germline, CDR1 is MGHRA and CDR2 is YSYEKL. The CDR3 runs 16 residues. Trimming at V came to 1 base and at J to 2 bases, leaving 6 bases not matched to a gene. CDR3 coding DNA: TGCGCCAGCAGCCAAGTGACAGGGGAATGGAACTATGGCTACACCTTC. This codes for CASSQVTGEWNYGYTF.

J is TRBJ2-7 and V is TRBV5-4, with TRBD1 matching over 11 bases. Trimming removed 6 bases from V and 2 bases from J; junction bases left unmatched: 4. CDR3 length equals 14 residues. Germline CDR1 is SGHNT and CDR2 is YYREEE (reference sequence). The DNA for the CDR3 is TGTGCCAGCACCACGGGACAGGGGGCCTACGAGCAGTACTTC. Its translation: CASTTGQGAYEQYF.

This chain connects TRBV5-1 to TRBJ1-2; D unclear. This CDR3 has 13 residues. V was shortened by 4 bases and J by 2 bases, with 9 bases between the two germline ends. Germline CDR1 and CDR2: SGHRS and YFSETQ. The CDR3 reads CASSEGLNYGYTF. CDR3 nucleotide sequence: TGCGCCAGCAGCGAGGGTCTAAACTATGGCTACACCTTC.